The subject of this entry is one TCR beta chain. Its antigen remains unknown. It was with 60 Vbeta and 13 Jbeta primers that the PCR ran. Using immunoSEQ multiplex PCR, the repertoire was profiled, and TCRdb retains in-frame clones only, with some absent. Of around 80,000 clones in the sample, approximately 62% were seen once. This specimen comes from a study of cytomegalovirus exposure and HLA in healthy donors. Study-level findings and limits: Further analysis, carried out later, found HLA-associated TCR beta chains more clonally expanded than equally common other chains.

The V and J ends lost 5 bases and 9 bases respectively, with 20 bases between them. The CDR3 consists of 15 residues. Germline CDR1 SGHTA, CDR2 FQGTGA. Sequenced input: PBMCs. This TCR came from a male donor in good health and CMV-seropositive. The rearrangement links TRBV7-3 to TRBJ2-1; a possible D gene is TRBD1 (5 bases). In nucleotides, the CDR3 is TGTGCCAGCAGCCGAGGAACAACAGGCATCGTTGAGCAGTTCTTC. Translation: CASSRGTTGIVEQFF.